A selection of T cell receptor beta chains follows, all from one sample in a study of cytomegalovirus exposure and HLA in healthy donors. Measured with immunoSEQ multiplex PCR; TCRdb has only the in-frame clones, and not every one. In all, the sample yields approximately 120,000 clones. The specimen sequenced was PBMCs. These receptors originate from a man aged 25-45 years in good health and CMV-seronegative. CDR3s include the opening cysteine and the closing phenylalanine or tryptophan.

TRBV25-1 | CASSEYGSSYNEQFF
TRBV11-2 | CASSLDRDEQFF
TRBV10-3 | CAISESKPAGANVLTF
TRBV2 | CASGEVWTEAFF
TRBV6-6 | CASSYSRQNYEQYF
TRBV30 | CAWQGAVTEAFF
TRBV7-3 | CASSLREGGLDDTQYF
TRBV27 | CASSGLDTNGYTF
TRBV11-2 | CASSFRRGEKLFF
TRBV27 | CASSFRLADYTDTQYF
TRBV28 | CASKPGLNYNEQFF
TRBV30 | CAWNPGQGAYNEQFF
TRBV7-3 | CASSLSGESYNEQFF
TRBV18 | CASSRTGENTEAFF
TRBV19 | CASSYNSGSSYEQYF
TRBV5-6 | CASSPPVPSGRTGELFF
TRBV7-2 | CASIKGTSGSDEQYF
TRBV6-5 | CASSYSTGEYYNEQFF
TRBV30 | CAWSHLGQAAPGEDTQYF
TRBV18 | CASSLREVGYTF
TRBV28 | CASSDSTGAQPQHF
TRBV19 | CASSSLDREGTEAFF
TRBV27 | CASSDLQELYSNQPQHF
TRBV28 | CASRNNRVGTGELFF
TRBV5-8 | CASSSGQLGPQHF
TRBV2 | CASSGDRANTQYF
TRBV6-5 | CASSYGGEGYTF
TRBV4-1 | CASSLEVQGFAEAFF
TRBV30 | CAWSVENIQYF
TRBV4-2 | CASSQEETRFSYEQYF
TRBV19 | CASSMSLEYRTNTGELFF
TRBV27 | CASSLRRQGAETEAFF
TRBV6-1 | CASSDSRLEGSPLHF
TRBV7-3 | CASSLTAGALEQFF
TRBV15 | CATSRADTQTLHF
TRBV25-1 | CASSELAGGLSGNTIYF
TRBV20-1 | CSARFRVAYTF
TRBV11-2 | CASSLDGQKTQYF